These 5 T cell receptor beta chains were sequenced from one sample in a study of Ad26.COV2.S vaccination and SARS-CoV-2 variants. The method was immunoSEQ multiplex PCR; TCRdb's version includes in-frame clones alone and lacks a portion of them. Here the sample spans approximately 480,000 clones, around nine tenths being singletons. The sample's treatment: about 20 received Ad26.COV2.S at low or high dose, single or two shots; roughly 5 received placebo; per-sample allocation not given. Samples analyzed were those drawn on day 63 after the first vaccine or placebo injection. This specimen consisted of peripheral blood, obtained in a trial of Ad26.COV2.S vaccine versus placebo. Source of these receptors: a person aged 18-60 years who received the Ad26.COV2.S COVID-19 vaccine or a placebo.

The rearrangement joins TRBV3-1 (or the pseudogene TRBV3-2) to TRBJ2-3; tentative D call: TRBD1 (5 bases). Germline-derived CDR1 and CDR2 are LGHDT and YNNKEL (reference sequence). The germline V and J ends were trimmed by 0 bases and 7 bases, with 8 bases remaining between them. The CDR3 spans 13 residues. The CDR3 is CASSQEGRNTQYF. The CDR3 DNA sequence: TGTGCCAGCAGCCAAGAGGGGCGGAATACGCAGTATTTT.

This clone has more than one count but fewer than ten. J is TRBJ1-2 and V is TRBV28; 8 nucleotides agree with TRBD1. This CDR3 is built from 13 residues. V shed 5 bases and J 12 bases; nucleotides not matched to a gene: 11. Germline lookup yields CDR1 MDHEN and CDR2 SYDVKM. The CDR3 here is CASSLRTGYHDTF. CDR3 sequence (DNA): TGTGCCAGCAGTCTTCGGACAGGGTATCACGACACCTTC.

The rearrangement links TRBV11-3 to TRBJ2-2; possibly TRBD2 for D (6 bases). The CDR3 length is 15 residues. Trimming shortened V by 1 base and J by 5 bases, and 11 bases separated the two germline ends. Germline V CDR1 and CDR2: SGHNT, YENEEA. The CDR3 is CASSLVTSGTGELFF. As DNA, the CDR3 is TGTGCCAGCAGCTTAGTGACTAGTGGGACCGGGGAGCTGTTTTTT. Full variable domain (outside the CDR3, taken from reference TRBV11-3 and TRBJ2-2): EAGVVQSPRYKIIEKKQPVAFWCNPISGHNTLYWYLQNLGQGPELLIRYENEEAVDDSQLPKDRFSAERLKGVDSTLKIQPAELGDSAVYLCASSLVTSGTGELFFGEGSRLTVL.

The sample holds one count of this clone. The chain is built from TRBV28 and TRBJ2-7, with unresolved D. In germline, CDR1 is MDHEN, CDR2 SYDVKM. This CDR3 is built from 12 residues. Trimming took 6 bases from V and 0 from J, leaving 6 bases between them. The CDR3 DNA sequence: TGTGCCAGCAGAATAAACTCCTACGAGCAGTACTTC. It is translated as CASRINSYEQYF.

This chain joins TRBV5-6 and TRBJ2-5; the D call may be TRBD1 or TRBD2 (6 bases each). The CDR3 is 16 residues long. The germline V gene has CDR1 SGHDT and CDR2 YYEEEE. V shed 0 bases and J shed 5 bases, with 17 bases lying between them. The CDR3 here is CASSLEGLGGLETQYF. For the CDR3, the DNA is TGTGCCAGCAGCTTGGAGGGACTGGGGGGCTTGGAGACCCAGTACTTC.